Listed below are T cell receptor beta chains from one sample, sequenced in a study of PD-1 and CTLA-4 blockade in melanoma. Libraries were prepared by immunoSEQ multiplex PCR; TCRdb keeps only in-frame clonotypes and omits some of them. The repertoire includes under 20,000 clones, approximately 70% of them detected once, and roughly 15% sits in the top ten. Sequencing was performed on CD8+ T cells from peripheral blood, taken from a patient given anti-PD-1 treatment. The receptors here all came from a human donor with melanoma. The CDR3 runs from the conserved cysteine through the conserved F or W. Each record gives: D gene, clone size, V gene, J gene, CDR3 protein, CDR3 DNA. D genes are given only for firm matches. Not every row has a clone size; where given, it reads once, few, many or a size class.

>.|.|TRBV30|TRBJ1-2
CAWTEDLTNNYGYTF
TGTGCCTGGACCGAGGACCTTACCAATAACTATGGCTACACCTTC
>.|.|TRBV25-1|TRBJ2-7
CASRVGDWNEQYF
TGTGCCAGCAGGGTGGGAGACTGGAACGAGCAGTACTTC
>TRBD1|.|TRBV2|TRBJ2-7
CASRDRGDYEQYF
TGTGCCAGCAGAGACAGGGGAGACTACGAGCAGTACTTC
>TRBD1|.|TRBV7-2|TRBJ1-2
CASNVWGTESYGYTF
TGTGCCAGCAACGTATGGGGGACAGAAAGCTATGGCTACACCTTC
>.|once|TRBV25-1|TRBJ1-1
CASSSNPGQGRGTEAFF
TGTGCCAGCAGTTCAAACCCTGGGCAGGGCCGGGGCACTGAAGCTTTCTTT
>.|.|TRBV12-5|TRBJ2-7
CASGLVTTEVQIYEQYF
TGTGCTAGTGGTTTGGTAACCACAGAAGTCCAGATCTACGAGCAGTACTTC
>.|.|TRBV7-9|TRBJ1-2
CASSSFDRYSTF
TGTGCCAGCAGCTCGTTCGACAGGTACTCTACCTTC
>.|few|TRBV11-2|TRBJ2-7
CASSLTDYYEQYF
TGTGCCAGCAGCTTAACAGATTACTACGAGCAGTACTTC
>TRBD1|medium-sized|TRBV5-6|TRBJ2-1
CASSLGDRAYNEQFF
TGTGCCAGCAGCTTGGGGGACAGGGCGTACAATGAGCAGTTCTTC
>TRBD2|.|TRBV13|TRBJ2-1
CASRPASGRHNEQFF
TGTGCCAGCAGGCCCGCTAGCGGGAGGCACAATGAGCAGTTCTTC
>.|.|TRBV5-5|TRBJ1-5
CASSPDGMNSNQPQHF
TGTGCCAGCAGCCCGGACGGGATGAATAGCAATCAGCCCCAGCATTTT
>.|.|TRBV9|TRBJ2-2
CASSLGPTGELFF
TGTGCCAGCAGCCTGGGTCCCACCGGGGAGCTGTTTTTT
>.|.|TRBV29-1|TRBJ1-3
CSVEETTDSGNTIYF
TGCAGCGTTGAAGAAACGACTGACTCTGGAAACACCATATATTTT
>.|.|TRBV4-1|TRBJ2-5
CASRSVGAGGETQYF
TGCGCCAGCAGATCAGTCGGGGCAGGTGGAGAGACCCAGTACTTC
>.|medium-sized|TRBV19|TRBJ2-7
CASSIRDGGSYEQYF
TGTGCCAGTAGTATTCGGGACGGAGGCTCCTACGAGCAGTACTTC
>TRBD2|.|TRBV3-1/TRBV3-2|TRBJ2-1
CASSQEVRSGRDYNEQFF
TGTGCCAGCAGCCAAGAGGTTCGGAGCGGGAGGGACTACAATGAGCAGTTCTTC
>TRBD1|once|TRBV9|TRBJ2-5
CASRTGATGLQETQYF
TGTGCCAGCAGAACAGGGGCCACGGGGTTACAAGAGACCCAGTACTTC
>.|.|TRBV11-2|TRBJ2-1
CASSLDSASNEQFF
TGTGCCAGCAGCTTAGATTCAGCGTCCAATGAGCAGTTCTTC
>.|.|TRBV10-3|TRBJ2-7
CAIRAAAETYEQYF
TGTGCCATTAGGGCAGCGGCCGAGACCTACGAGCAGTACTTC
>.|.|TRBV5-5|TRBJ2-7
CASSPGPSSYEQYF
TGTGCCAGCAGCCCGGGCCCCAGCTCCTACGAGCAGTACTTC
>.|.|TRBV11-2|TRBJ2-2
CASRIRGGTGELFF
TGTGCCAGCAGGATCCGAGGGGGCACCGGGGAGCTGTTTTTT
>TRBD2|.|TRBV5-1|TRBJ2-7
CASSLTSGTYEQYF
TGCGCCAGCAGCTTGACTAGCGGAACCTACGAGCAGTACTTC
>.|.|TRBV19|TRBJ1-3
CASKLQARRDRDTIYF
TGTGCCAGTAAACTCCAAGCGCGCCGGGACCGAGACACCATATATTTT
>.|.|TRBV7-6|TRBJ2-2
CASSFNREWSNGELFF
TGTGCCAGCAGCTTCAACAGGGAATGGAGTAACGGGGAGCTGTTTTTT
>.|few|TRBV30|TRBJ2-3
CAWSVVVDTQYF
TGTGCCTGGAGTGTAGTGGTAGATACGCAGTATTTT